The clone carrying this T cell receptor (beta chain) has a single count. Its antigen remains unidentified. This sample is part of a study of graft-versus-host responses after intestinal transplantation. Looking at the study overall: Recipients obtained multivisceral, liver-intestinal, or isolated intestinal transplants. Induction using anti-thymocyte globulin, followed by tacrolimus and steroids for approximately 3 years, was given to all recipients.

Per germline, CDR1 SNHLY and CDR2 FYNNEI. This CDR3 region has 15 residues. Trimming pared 3 bases from V and 1 base from J, leaving 12 bases between. General study results and limits: Recipient marrow harbored GvH clones, some of which surfaced first in ileum or blood.

Sequenced by immunoSEQ multiplex PCR; TCRdb stores in-frame clones only, minus some. This sample carries under 30,000 clones, 80% to 90% of them seen once, and the ten largest clones take less than 1%. This receptor was taken from a human patient who received an intestinal transplant, so some T cells may come from the graft donor. V and J are TRBV2 and TRBJ1-1, with D hard to call. The sequences come from PBMCs, collected around 14 months after intestinal transplant. The DNA for the CDR3 is TGTGCCAGCAGTGAGAGGGATATCGGGAACACTGAAGCTTTCTTT. It encodes CASSERDIGNTEAFF. The entire variable domain, with the rest obtained from reference TRBV2 and TRBJ1-1, is as follows: EPEVTQTPSHQVTQMGQEVILRCVPISNHLYFYWYRQILGQKVEFLVSFYNNEISEKSEIFDDQFSVERPDGSNFTLKIRSTKLEDSAMYFCASSERDIGNTEAFFGQGTRLTVV.